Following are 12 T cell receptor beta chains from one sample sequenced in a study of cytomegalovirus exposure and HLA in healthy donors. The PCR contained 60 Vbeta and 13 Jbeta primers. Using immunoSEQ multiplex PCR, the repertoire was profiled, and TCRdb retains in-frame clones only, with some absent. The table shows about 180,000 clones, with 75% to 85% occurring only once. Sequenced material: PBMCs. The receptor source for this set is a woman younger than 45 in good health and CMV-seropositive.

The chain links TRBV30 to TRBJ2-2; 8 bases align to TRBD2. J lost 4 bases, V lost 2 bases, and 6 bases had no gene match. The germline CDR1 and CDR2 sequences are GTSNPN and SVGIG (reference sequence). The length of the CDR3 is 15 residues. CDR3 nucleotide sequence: TGTGCCTGGAGTTCGGGGGGGTTCGGCACCGGGGAGCTGTTTTTT. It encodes CAWSSGGFGTGELFF.

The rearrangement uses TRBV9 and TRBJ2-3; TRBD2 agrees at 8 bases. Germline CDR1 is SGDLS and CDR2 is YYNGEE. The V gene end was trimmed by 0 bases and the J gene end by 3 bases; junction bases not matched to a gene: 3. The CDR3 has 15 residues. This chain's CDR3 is CASSVAGGRTDTQYF. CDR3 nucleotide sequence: TGTGCCAGCAGCGTAGCGGGGGGGAGGACAGATACGCAGTATTTT. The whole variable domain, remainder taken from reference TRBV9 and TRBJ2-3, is DSGVTQTPKHLITATGQRVTLRCSPRSGDLSVYWYQQSLDQGLQFLIQYYNGEERAKGNILERFSAQQFPDLHSELNLSSLELGDSALYFCASSVAGGRTDTQYFGPGTRLTVL.

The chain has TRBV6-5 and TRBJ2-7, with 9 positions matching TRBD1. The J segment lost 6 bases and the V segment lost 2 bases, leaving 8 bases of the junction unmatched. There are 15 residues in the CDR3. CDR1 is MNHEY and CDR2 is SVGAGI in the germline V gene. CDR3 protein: CASSYRGQGGSEQYF. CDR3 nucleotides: TGTGCCAGCAGTTACCGGGGACAGGGCGGTTCCGAGCAGTACTTC.

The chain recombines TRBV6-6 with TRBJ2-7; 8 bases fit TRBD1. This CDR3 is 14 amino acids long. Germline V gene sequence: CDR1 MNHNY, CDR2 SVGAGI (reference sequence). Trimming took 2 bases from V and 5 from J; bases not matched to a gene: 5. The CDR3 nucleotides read TGTGCCAGCAGTTACCCGGCAGGGGGCAACGAGCAGTACTTC. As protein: CASSYPAGGNEQYF.

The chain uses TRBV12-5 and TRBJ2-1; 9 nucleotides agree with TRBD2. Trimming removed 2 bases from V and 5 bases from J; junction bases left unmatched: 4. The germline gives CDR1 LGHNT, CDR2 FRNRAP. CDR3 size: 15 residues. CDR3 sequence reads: CASGLRSGGHNEQFF. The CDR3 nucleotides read TGTGCTAGTGGTTTGAGAAGCGGGGGGCACAATGAGCAGTTCTTC. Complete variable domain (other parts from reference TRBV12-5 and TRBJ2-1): DARVTQTPRHKVTEMGQEVTMRCQPILGHNTVFWYRQTMMQGLELLAYFRNRAPLDDSGMPKDRFSAEMPDATLATLKIQPSEPRDSAVYFCASGLRSGGHNEQFFGPGTRLTVL.

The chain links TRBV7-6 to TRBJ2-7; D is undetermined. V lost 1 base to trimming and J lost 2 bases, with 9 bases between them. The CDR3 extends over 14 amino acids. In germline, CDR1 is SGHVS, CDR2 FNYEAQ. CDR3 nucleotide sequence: TGTGCCAGCAGCTTAGGCAGTCCCACCTACGAGCAGTACTTC. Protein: CASSLGSPTYEQYF.

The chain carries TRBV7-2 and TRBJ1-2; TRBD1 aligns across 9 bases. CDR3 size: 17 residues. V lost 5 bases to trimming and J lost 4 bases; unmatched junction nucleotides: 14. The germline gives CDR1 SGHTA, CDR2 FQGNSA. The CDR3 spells CASSPILQTGGFYGYTF. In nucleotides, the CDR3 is TGTGCCAGCAGCCCCATCCTCCAAACAGGGGGCTTCTATGGCTACACCTTC. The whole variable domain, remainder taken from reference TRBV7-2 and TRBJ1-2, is GAGVSQSPSNKVTEKGKDVELRCDPISGHTALYWYRQSLGQGLEFLIYFQGNSAPDKSGLPSDRFSAERTGGSVSTLTIQRTQQEDSAVYLCASSPILQTGGFYGYTFGSGTRLTVV.

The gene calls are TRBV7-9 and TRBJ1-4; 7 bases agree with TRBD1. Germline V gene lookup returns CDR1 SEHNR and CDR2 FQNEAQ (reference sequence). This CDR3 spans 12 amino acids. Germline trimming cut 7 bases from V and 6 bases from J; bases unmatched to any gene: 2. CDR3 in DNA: TGTGCCAGCATCCAGGGGGATGAAAAACTGTTTTTT. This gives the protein CASIQGDEKLFF.

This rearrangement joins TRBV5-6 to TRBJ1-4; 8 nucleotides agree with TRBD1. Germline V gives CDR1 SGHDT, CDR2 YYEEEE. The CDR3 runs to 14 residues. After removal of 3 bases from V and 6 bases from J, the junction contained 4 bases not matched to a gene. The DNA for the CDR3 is TGTGCCAGCAGCTGGGGACAGGTGTATGAAAAACTGTTTTTT. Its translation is CASSWGQVYEKLFF.

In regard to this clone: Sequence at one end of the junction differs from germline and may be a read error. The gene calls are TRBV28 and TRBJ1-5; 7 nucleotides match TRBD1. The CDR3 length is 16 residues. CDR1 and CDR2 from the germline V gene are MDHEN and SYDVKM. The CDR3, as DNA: TGTACCAGCAGTTTCACCCTCTACAGGGGTAATCAGCCCCAGCATTTT. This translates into CTSSFTLYRGNQPQHF.

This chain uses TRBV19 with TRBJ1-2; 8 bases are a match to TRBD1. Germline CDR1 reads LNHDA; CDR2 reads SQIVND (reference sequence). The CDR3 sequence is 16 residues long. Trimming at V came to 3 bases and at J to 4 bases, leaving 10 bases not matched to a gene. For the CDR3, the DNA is TGTGCCAGTAGTATTGGACAGGGTTTATTGGCCTATGGCTACACCTTC. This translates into CASSIGQGLLAYGYTF.

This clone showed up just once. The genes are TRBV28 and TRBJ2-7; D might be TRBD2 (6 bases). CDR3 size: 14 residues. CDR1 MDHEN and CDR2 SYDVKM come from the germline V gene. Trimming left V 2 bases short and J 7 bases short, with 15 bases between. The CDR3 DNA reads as TGTGCCAGCAGTTTACGGGGGTACTCCGCTGAGCAGTACTTC. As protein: CASSLRGYSAEQYF.